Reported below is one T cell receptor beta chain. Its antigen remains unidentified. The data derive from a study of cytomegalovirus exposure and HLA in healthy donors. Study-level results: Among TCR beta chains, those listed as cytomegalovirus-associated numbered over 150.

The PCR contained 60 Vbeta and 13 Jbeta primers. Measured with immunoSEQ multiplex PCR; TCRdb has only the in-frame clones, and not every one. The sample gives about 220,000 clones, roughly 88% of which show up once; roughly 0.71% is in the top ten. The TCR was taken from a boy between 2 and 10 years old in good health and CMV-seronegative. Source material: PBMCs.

The CDR3 reads CASSSKLAGGGDTQYF. The CDR3 DNA sequence: TGCGCCAGCAGCTCCAAACTAGCGGGAGGGGGAGATACGCAGTATTTT. The V call is TRBV5-1, the J call TRBJ2-3; 13 bases are a match to TRBD2. This CDR3 is 16 amino acids long. Losses at the gene ends were 3 bases for V and 5 bases for J; bases not matched to a gene: 6. The germline V gene has CDR1 SGHRS and CDR2 YFSETQ.